One sample yielded the 4 T cell receptor beta chains listed below, sequenced in a study of vaccination and CD4 T cells after COVID-19. Treatment: approximately 9-day PBMC culture with coronavirus spike peptide pools or control peptides (ViraFEST assay). These receptors are not linked to any known antigen. Cultured CD4+ T cell DNA underwent sequencing with the Oncomine TCR Beta short-read assay. TCRdb fed the PCR reads into MiXCR, producing one record per CDR3 protein. The top ten hold roughly 24% of the sample, which has 20,000 to 25,000 distinct CDR3 sequences, around two thirds seen once. This material consisted of CD4+ T cells from blood, cultured in vitro, taken before SARS-CoV-2 vaccination. The receptors here all came from a human donor who received a COVID-19 vaccine.

V usage is TRBV4-2 and J usage is TRBJ1-5; 7 bases agree with TRBD1. V was clipped by 1 base and J by 7 bases; unmatched bases: 4. There are 14 residues in the CDR3. Germline CDR1 reads LGHNA; CDR2 reads YNFKEQ. The CDR3, as DNA: TGTGCCAGCAGCCAAGGACAGGGCTGGCAGCCCCAGCATTTT. Translating gives CASSQGQGWQPQHF.

The genes are TRBV18 and TRBJ2-3, with 13 bases fitting TRBD2. CDR3 size: 15 residues. CDR1 is KGHSH, CDR2 LQKENI, per germline. The V segment lost 8 bases and the J segment 2 bases; nucleotides outside the gene matches: 4. CDR3 sequence: CASPGLAGPTDTQYF. CDR3 sequence (DNA): TGTGCCAGCCCGGGACTAGCGGGGCCCACAGATACGCAGTATTTT.

The chain is built from TRBV21-1 and TRBJ1-4; the table's D call TRBD1 went unverified against the DNA. TRBV21-1 is annotated as a pseudogene. The CDR3 runs 15 residues. Here the CDR3 DNA reads TGTGCCAGCAGCACCGCAGGGACGCTTAATGAAAAACTGTTTTTT. The encoded protein is CASSTAGTLNEKLFF.

CDR3: CSARDAGTASNQPQHF. As DNA, the CDR3 is TGCAGTGCTAGAGACGCCGGGACAGCCTCCAATCAGCCCCAGCATTTT. The genes are TRBV20-1 and TRBJ1-5; 7 nucleotides match TRBD1. Germline V gene sequence: CDR1 DFQATT, CDR2 SNEGSKA (reference sequence). CDR3 length equals 16 residues. V lost 0 bases to trimming and J lost 3 bases; unmatched junction nucleotides: 8.